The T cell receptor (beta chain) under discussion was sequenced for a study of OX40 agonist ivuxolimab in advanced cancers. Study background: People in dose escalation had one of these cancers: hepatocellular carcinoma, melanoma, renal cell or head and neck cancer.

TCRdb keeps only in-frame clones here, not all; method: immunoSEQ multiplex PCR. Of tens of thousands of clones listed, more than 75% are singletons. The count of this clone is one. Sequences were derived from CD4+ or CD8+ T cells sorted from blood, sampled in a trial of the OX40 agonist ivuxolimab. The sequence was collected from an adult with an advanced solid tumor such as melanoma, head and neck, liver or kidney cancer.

The DNA of the CDR3 is TGCGCCAGCAGCTGGACGACGATGAACACTGAAGCTTTCTTT. Translating it yields CASSWTTMNTEAFF. The chain links TRBV5-1 to TRBJ1-1; D uncertain. V gave up 3 bases and J gave up 0 bases, with 9 bases separating them. Germline V gives CDR1 SGHRS, CDR2 YFSETQ. The length of the CDR3 is 14 residues.